Shown below are 31 T cell receptor beta chains from a single sample sequenced in a study of control samples from healthy donors and cancer patients. The protocol was immunoSEQ multiplex PCR, while the TCRdb copy is restricted to in-frame clones and leaves out a portion. The data hold more than 150,000 clones, with 92% observed a single time. Sample: blood. Receptor source: a woman aged 25 to 39 in good health.

The CDR3 DNA reads TGTGCCAGCAGCCCGGGACTAGGGGATGCAGATACGCAGTATTTT. It is translated as CASSPGLGDADTQYF. J is TRBJ2-3 and V is TRBV5-5; 8 nucleotides match TRBD2. V dropped 4 bases and J dropped 4; count of bases not matched to a gene: 8. There are 15 residues in the CDR3. CDR1 SGHKS and CDR2 YYEKEE come from the germline V gene (reference sequence).

V usage is TRBV5-1 and J usage is TRBJ1-1; D is perhaps TRBD1 (6 bases). CDR1 is SGHRS and CDR2 is YFSETQ in the germline V gene. The CDR3 sequence is 15 residues long. V was pared by 1 base and J by 3 bases, with 13 bases between. The CDR3 here is CASSLKQGGDTEAFF. CDR3 nucleotide sequence: TGCGCCAGCAGCTTGAAACAGGGTGGGGACACTGAAGCTTTCTTT.

J is TRBJ2-7 and V is TRBV5-1; D may match TRBD1 or TRBD2 (7 bases each). Germline-derived CDR1 and CDR2 are SGHRS and YFSETQ. Trimming stripped 4 bases from V and 3 bases from J, with 20 bases between. This CDR3 contains 16 residues. CDR3 amino acids: CASSTPGTAGSYEQYF. CDR3 nucleotides: TGCGCCAGCAGCACCCCCGGGACAGCGGGGAGCTACGAGCAGTACTTC. The full variable domain, in which reference TRBV5-1 and TRBJ2-7 provide the parts outside the CDR3, is KAGVTQTPRYLIKTRGQQVTLSCSPISGHRSVSWYQQTPGQGLQFLFEYFSETQRNKGNFPGRFSGRQFSNSRSEMNVSTLELGDSALYLCASSTPGTAGSYEQYFGPGTRLTVT.

This clone was observed a single time. The chain combines TRBV24-1 with TRBJ2-3; 14 nucleotides align to TRBD2. This CDR3 spans 15 amino acids. CDR1 and CDR2 from the germline V gene are KGHDR and SFDVKD. V was pared by 5 bases and J by 6 bases, with 3 bases of the junction left unmatched. The CDR3 DNA reads as TGTGCCACCAGTGTGGGACTAGCGGGAGTGGATACGCAGTATTTT. Protein: CATSVGLAGVDTQYF.

This chain connects TRBV5-1 to TRBJ1-4, with a weak D call TRBD1 (6 bases). This CDR3 region has 14 residues. Germline assignment: CDR1 SGHRS and CDR2 YFSETQ. V was cut by 4 bases and J by 10 bases, with 17 bases left in between. The CDR3 loop reads CASSEETGTGKLFF. The DNA of the CDR3 is TGCGCCAGCAGCGAGGAGACAGGAACGGGAAAACTGTTTTTT.

The chain employs TRBV28 and TRBJ2-3; D possibly matches TRBD1 or TRBD2 (5 bases each). With 11 bases removed from V and 0 bases from J, the gap between germline ends came to 12 bases. The CDR3 length is 13 residues. Germline values: CDR1 MDHEN, CDR2 SYDVKM. The CDR3 nucleotides are TGTGCCGCCAAGGGACCCAGCACAGATACGCAGTATTTT. Translating gives CAAKGPSTDTQYF.

The chain recombines TRBV11-2 with TRBJ1-2; no firm D call. The CDR3 is 13 amino acids. The V and J ends lost 1 base and 0 bases respectively, with 3 bases between them. CDR1 SGHAT and CDR2 FQNNGV come from the germline V gene. The CDR3: CASSLAANYGYTF. The DNA for the CDR3 is TGTGCCAGCAGCTTAGCGGCTAACTATGGCTACACCTTC. The full variable domain, completed using reference TRBV11-2 and TRBJ1-2, is EAGVAQSPRYKIIEKRQSVAFWCNPISGHATLYWYQQILGQGPKLLIQFQNNGVVDDSQLPKDRFSAERLKGVDSTLKIQPAKLEDSAVYLCASSLAANYGYTFGSGTRLTVV.

The genes are TRBV5-1 and TRBJ2-7, with 7 bases aligning to TRBD1. This CDR3 region has 12 residues. The V gene end was trimmed by 5 bases and the J gene end by 6 bases; junction bases not matched to a gene: 5. Germline loops: CDR1 SGHRS, CDR2 YFSETQ. CDR3 protein: CASSSGGAEQYF. CDR3 coding DNA: TGCGCCAGCAGTTCAGGGGGAGCCGAGCAGTACTTC.

CDR3 sequence: CASSWGGAGPNEKLFF. CDR3 nucleotides: TGTGCCAGCAGCTGGGGGGGGGCAGGCCCTAATGAAAAACTGTTTTTT. The rearrangement joins TRBV7-2 to TRBJ1-4, with D tentatively TRBD1 (6 bases). Trimming stripped 4 bases from V and 3 bases from J, with 15 bases between. CDR1 SGHTA and CDR2 FQGNSA come from the germline V gene. This CDR3 is 16 amino acids long.

The chain uses TRBV28 and TRBJ1-2; the D is unclear. The germline V gene encodes CDR1 MDHEN and CDR2 SYDVKM. The CDR3 runs to 14 residues. V was pared by 5 bases and J by 4 bases, with 14 bases between. In nucleotides, the CDR3 is TGTGCCAGCAGTACAGAGGTTCGGGGCTATGGCTACACCTTC. Translation: CASSTEVRGYGYTF.

This chain links TRBV14 with TRBJ2-1, with 12 bases aligning to TRBD2. The V segment lost 6 bases and the J segment 7 bases; nucleotides outside the gene matches: 10. CDR3 length equals 16 residues. The V gene's germline CDR1 is SGHDN and CDR2 FVKESK. The CDR3 region is CASSLLMTSGRNEQFF. The CDR3 DNA is TGTGCCAGCAGTCTTCTCATGACTAGCGGGAGAAATGAGCAGTTCTTC.

The rearrangement uses TRBV10-1 and TRBJ2-7; 7 bases match TRBD1. Germline V gene data show CDR1 as WNHNN and CDR2 as SYGVQD (reference sequence). This CDR3 is built from 14 residues. The ends lost 3 bases at V and 2 bases at J; junction bases unmatched: 4. In DNA, the CDR3 is TGCGCCAGCAGTGAAAGACAGGGACCCTACGAGCAGTACTTC. It is translated as CASSERQGPYEQYF.

This chain connects TRBV28 to TRBJ1-1; D is undetermined. The V gene lost 4 bases and the J gene lost 0 bases, with 15 bases spanning the gap. CDR1 is MDHEN, CDR2 SYDVKM, per germline. This CDR3 spans 16 amino acids. The CDR3 spells CASSSPDVLMNTEAFF. The CDR3 DNA follows: TGTGCCAGCAGTTCCCCGGACGTCCTCATGAACACTGAAGCTTTCTTT. The entire variable domain, with the rest obtained from reference TRBV28 and TRBJ1-1, is as follows: DVKVTQSSRYLVKRTGEKVFLECVQDMDHENMFWYRQDPGLGLRLIYFSYDVKMKEKGDIPEGYSVSREKKERFSLILESASTNQTSMYLCASSSPDVLMNTEAFFGQGTRLTVV.

This sequence joins TRBV27 and TRBJ2-1, with a possible D match to TRBD2 (5 bases). V was trimmed by 4 bases and J by 7 bases, leaving 8 bases between them. CDR1 is MNHEY and CDR2 is SMNVEV in the germline V gene (reference sequence). The CDR3 sequence is 12 residues long. CDR3 sequence reads: CASSSRTNEQFF. CDR3 sequence (DNA): TGTGCCAGCAGTTCAAGGACTAATGAGCAGTTCTTC.

CDR3: CASSLSIETQYF. The CDR3 bases are TGTGCCAGCAGTTTATCAATTGAGACCCAGTACTTC. The rearrangement uses TRBV28 and TRBJ2-5; D remains unclear. Per germline, CDR1 MDHEN and CDR2 SYDVKM. V lost 1 base and J lost 5, with 5 bases in between. This CDR3 has 12 residues.

The V gene is TRBV28, the J gene TRBJ1-1; D ambiguous. The CDR3 has 12 amino acids. Deletions cut 2 bases from V and 11 bases from J, with 12 bases between. CDR1 and CDR2 from the germline V gene are MDHEN and SYDVKM. Here the CDR3 reads CASSLAPKEAFF. CDR3 DNA: TGTGCCAGCAGTTTAGCCCCCAAAGAGGCTTTCTTT. The variable domain in full, with the rest retrieved from reference TRBV28 and TRBJ1-1, is DVKVTQSSRYLVKRTGEKVFLECVQDMDHENMFWYRQDPGLGLRLIYFSYDVKMKEKGDIPEGYSVSREKKERFSLILESASTNQTSMYLCASSLAPKEAFFGQGTRLTVV.

This sequence joins TRBV18 and TRBJ2-7; D unclear. The CDR3 length is 13 residues. The V end lost 5 bases, the J end lost 0 bases, and 8 bases lay between the germline ends. Germline V CDR1 and CDR2: KGHSH, LQKENI. CDR3 residues: CASSAGYSYEQYF. The CDR3 DNA sequence: TGTGCCAGCTCAGCAGGTTACTCCTACGAGCAGTACTTC.

The CDR3 coding sequence is TGTGCCAGCAGTTCGTGGGGTTCTAACACTGAAGCTTTCTTT. This sequence encodes CASSSWGSNTEAFF. The rearrangement joins TRBV28 to TRBJ1-1; D is uncertain. CDR3 length: 14 residues. Germline V gene sequence: CDR1 MDHEN, CDR2 SYDVKM. Trimming left V 4 bases short and J 2 bases short, with 11 bases between.

The chain couples TRBV5-6 to TRBJ2-1, with 9 bases lining up with TRBD2. V lost 0 bases, J lost 8 bases, and 9 bases stayed unmatched. The CDR3 covers 16 residues. The germline gives CDR1 SGHDT, CDR2 YYEEEE. DNA for the CDR3: TGTGCCAGCAGCTTGGCGTCAGCGGGAGGTCTCTATGAGCAGTTCTTC. Protein product: CASSLASAGGLYEQFF.

V is TRBV12-3 or TRBV12-4 and J is TRBJ2-1; the D is unclear. This CDR3 spans 12 amino acids. V was pared by 7 bases and J by 4 bases, with 8 bases between. The CDR3 here is CASTGRYNEQFF. The CDR3 region has the DNA TGTGCCAGCACTGGCCGTTACAATGAGCAGTTCTTC.

V usage is TRBV7-9 and J usage is TRBJ2-1; 8 bases line up with TRBD2. This CDR3 is built from 17 residues. Germline trimming cut 2 bases from V and 5 bases from J; bases unmatched to any gene: 11. Germline V gene sequence: CDR1 SEHNR, CDR2 FQNEAQ (reference sequence). As DNA, the CDR3 is TGTGCCAGCAGCTTAAACCCCTGGGGCGGGGGGAACAATGAGCAGTTCTTC. Amino acid sequence: CASSLNPWGGGNNEQFF.

The chain carries TRBV19 and TRBJ2-7, with 8 positions matching TRBD2. CDR3 length: 16 residues. Germline loops: CDR1 LNHDA, CDR2 SQIVND (reference sequence). Germline trimming cut 5 bases from V and 0 bases from J; bases unmatched to any gene: 9. CDR3 coding DNA: TGTGCCAGTAGTCCCTCCTCGGGAGGGAACTCCTACGAGCAGTACTTC. This encodes CASSPSSGGNSYEQYF.

The rearrangement joins TRBV5-5 to TRBJ1-1; D not certain. There are 14 residues in the CDR3. V dropped 0 bases and J dropped 4 bases, with 10 bases sitting between them. Germline V lookup: CDR1 SGHKS, CDR2 YYEKEE (reference sequence). The CDR3 sequence is CASSLGGIVTEAFF. The CDR3 coding sequence is TGTGCCAGCAGCTTGGGTGGAATAGTCACTGAAGCTTTCTTT.

The rearrangement uses TRBV2 and TRBJ1-3, with D possibly matching TRBD1 (5 bases). The CDR3 extends over 15 amino acids. From germline, CDR1 is SNHLY and CDR2 FYNNEI. The ends were cut back, 6 bases at V and 0 bases at J, with 12 bases in the middle. The CDR3 DNA is TGTGCCAGCAGAGAGGGACGGAACTCTGGAAACACCATATATTTT. Encoded protein: CASREGRNSGNTIYF. Supplemented by reference TRBV2 and TRBJ1-3, the full variable domain reads EPEVTQTPSHQVTQMGQEVILRCVPISNHLYFYWYRQILGQKVEFLVSFYNNEISEKSEIFDDQFSVERPDGSNFTLKIRSTKLEDSAMYFCASREGRNSGNTIYFGEGSWLTVV.

This clone was seen just once. V gene TRBV4-1 combines with J gene TRBJ1-5, with a possible D match to TRBD1 (6 bases). The germline V gene encodes CDR1 MGHRA and CDR2 YSYEKL. This CDR3 is 17 amino acids long. Between the trimmed V and J ends, which lost 3 bases and 13 bases, there was a span of 28 bases. The CDR3 DNA reads TGCGCCAGCAGCCACAGCTCCGTCCAGGGGCTGGGCTACAAACAGCATTTT. Encoded protein: CASSHSSVQGLGYKQHF.

V is TRBV28 and J is TRBJ2-5, with 8 bases that match TRBD2. Germline V gene sequence: CDR1 MDHEN, CDR2 SYDVKM. With 4 bases clipped from V and 0 bases from J, the junction kept 7 bases outside the gene matches. This CDR3 contains 16 residues. The DNA of the CDR3 is TGTGCCAGCAGTTCCAACGGGAGGGTGTACCAAGAGACCCAGTACTTC. Amino acids: CASSSNGRVYQETQYF.

The chain is built from TRBV13 and TRBJ2-5, with 8 bases identical to TRBD1. CDR1 and CDR2 (germline): PRHDT, FYEKMQ (reference sequence). The length of the CDR3 is 15 residues. V was pared by 0 bases and J by 1 base, with 1 base of the junction left unmatched. The CDR3 here is CASSLGQGGQETQYF. The CDR3 DNA sequence: TGTGCCAGCAGCTTAGGACAGGGGGGCCAAGAGACCCAGTACTTC.

V gene TRBV19 combines with J gene TRBJ1-2; D call uncertain. CDR1 and CDR2 from the germline V gene are LNHDA and SQIVND (reference sequence). Trimming shortened V by 3 bases and J by 5 bases, and 13 bases separated the two germline ends. This CDR3 spans 14 amino acids. The CDR3 is CASSIRGDSYGYTF. The CDR3 DNA sequence: TGTGCCAGTAGTATTCGGGGAGATTCGTATGGCTACACCTTC.

V is TRBV15 and J is TRBJ1-2; TRBD1 aligns across 7 bases. The germline V gene has CDR1 LNHNV and CDR2 YYDKDF (reference sequence). CDR3 length equals 13 residues. The V segment lost 3 bases and the J segment 2 bases; nucleotides outside the gene matches: 0. DNA of the CDR3: TGTGCCACCAGCAGGGGACAGAACTATGGCTACACCTTC. Translated, it gives CATSRGQNYGYTF.

V usage is TRBV7-3 and J usage is TRBJ2-5; 7 bases map to TRBD2. Germline V gene data show CDR1 as SGHTA and CDR2 as FQGTGA. CDR3 size: 18 residues. The V gene end was trimmed by 1 base and the J gene end by 4 bases; junction bases not matched to a gene: 15. The CDR3 region has the DNA TGTGCCAGCAGCTTAAGTCCCATGGCAGCTGGGAGGGGAGAGACCCAGTACTTC. This sequence encodes CASSLSPMAAGRGETQYF.

The J gene is TRBJ2-7, the V gene TRBV29-1; D gene ambiguous. CDR3 length: 13 amino acids. Trimming shortened V by 4 bases and J by 4 bases, and 14 bases separated the two germline ends. Per the germline V gene, CDR1 is SQVTM and CDR2 is ANQGSEA. The CDR3 nucleotides are TGCAGCGTTGTTAAGGGTTGGGGTTACGAGCAGTACTTC. Translating it yields CSVVKGWGYEQYF.